This entry features one T cell receptor (beta chain) sequence. The target antigen is unknown. Assay: immunoSEQ multiplex PCR; the TCRdb copy retains only in-frame clones and omits some. In the table there are some 120,000 clones, around nine tenths of which are singletons. The sample comes from a study of T cell responses to AZD1222 COVID-19 vaccine. Study-wide findings and caveats: Spike-specific TCR breadth and depth rose after two AZD1222 doses. Baseline testing showed seropositivity in only six or seven AZD1222 recipients. Vaccine-associated CD4 TCRs spanned spike, dominant at 160-218 and 743-854. The donors showed a predominance of white British ancestry and of females, with possible underestimation of clonal diversity.

The CDR3 covers 12 residues. Trimming shortened V by 2 bases and J by 4 bases, and 5 bases separated the two germline ends. This specimen consisted of peripheral blood, obtained on day 0 of AZD1222 vaccination. This clonotype was sampled from an adult in good health. The chain has TRBV12-3 or TRBV12-4 and TRBJ2-5; D remains unclear. This CDR3 is CASSLTGETQYF. CDR3 coding DNA: TGTGCCAGCAGTTTAACTGGAGAGACCCAGTACTTC.